These 10 T cell receptor beta chains were all obtained from the same sample, sequenced in a study of graft-versus-host responses after intestinal transplantation. For these receptors, no antigen is known. The table came from immunoSEQ multiplex PCR; TCRdb's copy has only in-frame clones and leaves some out. The table records some 100,000 clones, more than 85% of them present only once. The material was unstimulated CD4+ T cells sorted from spleen or lymph node cells, obtained before transplant. The receptors were gathered from a human donor who was the organ donor for an intestinal transplant.

The rearrangement uses TRBV28 and TRBJ1-5; the D gene is possibly TRBD1 (6 bases). This CDR3 has 15 residues. CDR1 is MDHEN, CDR2 SYDVKM, per germline. V lost 6 bases to trimming and J lost 3 bases, with 15 bases between them. CDR3 nucleotides: TGTGCCAGCAGCACGACCGGACAGCTCAATCAGCCCCAGCATTTT. It codes for CASSTTGQLNQPQHF.

V gene TRBV5-1 combines with J gene TRBJ1-2; 10 positions match TRBD1. Germline V CDR1 and CDR2: SGHRS, YFSETQ. With 1 base clipped from V and 2 bases from J, the junction kept 11 bases outside the gene matches. The CDR3 runs 18 residues. The CDR3 region is CASSLSTPGQGLNYGYTF. The CDR3 DNA follows: TGCGCCAGCAGCTTGTCCACTCCGGGACAGGGGCTAAACTATGGCTACACCTTC.

This chain links TRBV28 with TRBJ1-5; perhaps TRBD1 as D (6 bases). The CDR3 consists of 17 residues. Trimming removed 6 bases at V and 0 bases at J, with 18 bases between. The germline V gene has CDR1 MDHEN and CDR2 SYDVKM. Here the CDR3 DNA reads TGTGCCAGCAGGGAGGCGGCGGGGGCAAATAGCAATCAGCCCCAGCATTTT. It specifies CASREAAGANSNQPQHF.

The chain is built from TRBV7-9 and TRBJ2-7, with D uncertain. Per the germline V gene, CDR1 is SEHNR and CDR2 is FQNEAQ (reference sequence). The CDR3 is made up of 16 amino acids. The germline V and J ends were trimmed by 4 bases and 6 bases, with 22 bases remaining between them. The CDR3 loop is CASSSRPTSVRAEQYF. The DNA of the CDR3 is TGTGCCAGCAGCTCGAGGCCCACAAGTGTAAGGGCCGAGCAGTACTTC.

The chain recombines TRBV5-1 with TRBJ2-5, with a tentative D call TRBD1 (5 bases). Germline assignment: CDR1 SGHRS and CDR2 YFSETQ. The CDR3 covers 14 residues. The V end lost 5 bases, the J end lost 2 bases, and 13 bases lay between the germline ends. The CDR3 DNA follows: TGCGCCAGCAGGAGGTCGTCAGGGCAAGAGACCCAGTACTTC. It encodes CASRRSSGQETQYF.

The chain uses TRBV6-5 and TRBJ1-2, with a possible D match to TRBD1 (5 bases). CDR1 and CDR2 from the germline V gene are MNHEY and SVGAGI. The CDR3 spans 16 residues. Deletions cut 2 bases from V and 0 bases from J, with 13 bases between. This chain's CDR3 is CASSYLRGGTNYGYTF. CDR3 bases: TGTGCCAGCAGTTACCTCCGGGGGGGGACTAACTATGGCTACACCTTC.

The genes are TRBV5-1 and TRBJ1-3, with a possible D match to TRBD1 (6 bases). V was pared by 8 bases and J by 5 bases, with 17 bases between. CDR1 and CDR2 (germline): SGHRS, YFSETQ. The CDR3 totals 14 residues. As DNA, the CDR3 is TGCGCCAGTTCCGTAGAGACAGGAAGAAACACCATATATTTT. Residues: CASSVETGRNTIYF. Based on the CDR3 plus reference TRBV5-1 and TRBJ1-3, the full variable domain is KAGVTQTPRYLIKTRGQQVTLSCSPISGHRSVSWYQQTPGQGLQFLFEYFSETQRNKGNFPGRFSGRQFSNSRSEMNVSTLELGDSALYLCASSVETGRNTIYFGEGSWLTVV.

The J gene is TRBJ2-7, the V gene TRBV5-1; D could derive from TRBD1 or TRBD2 (6 bases each). The V and J ends lost 3 bases and 0 bases respectively, with 10 bases between them. The germline V gene encodes CDR1 SGHRS and CDR2 YFSETQ. This CDR3 has 14 residues. Written as DNA, the CDR3 is TGCGCCAGCAGCTACGGGGGCGCCTCCTACGAGCAGTACTTC. It yields the protein CASSYGGASYEQYF.

This chain links TRBV6-1 with TRBJ2-6; D uncertain. Trimming shortened V by 7 bases and J by 2 bases, and 6 bases separated the two germline ends. This CDR3 is built from 13 residues. Germline V gene data show CDR1 as MNHNS and CDR2 as SASEGT. The CDR3 DNA follows: TGTGCCAGCATTAGGGCTGGGGCCAACGTCCTGACTTTC. Its translation is CASIRAGANVLTF.

The rearrangement joins TRBV2 to TRBJ1-5; D remains unclear. Germline V gene lookup returns CDR1 SNHLY and CDR2 FYNNEI. CDR3 size: 16 residues. The V and J ends lost 6 bases and 0 bases respectively, with 15 bases between them. The CDR3 sequence is CASSPGFPYSNQPQHF. CDR3 nucleotide sequence: TGTGCCAGCAGCCCAGGCTTCCCGTATAGCAATCAGCCCCAGCATTTT. Filled out from reference TRBV2 and TRBJ1-5, the complete variable domain reads EPEVTQTPSHQVTQMGQEVILRCVPISNHLYFYWYRQILGQKVEFLVSFYNNEISEKSEIFDDQFSVERPDGSNFTLKIRSTKLEDSAMYFCASSPGFPYSNQPQHFGDGTRLSIL.